Sequencing of this TCR beta chain was carried out in a study of T cell clones after liver transplantation. Study background: TCRbeta sequencing after a pre-transplant mixed lymphocyte reaction identified graft-donor-reactive clones, later tracked in post-transplant blood. Three of the eight recipients were HCV-positive; the rest had non-autoimmune, non-viral transplant indications.

With 3 bases removed from V and 3 bases from J, the gap between germline ends came to 12 bases. The CDR3 covers 14 residues. CDR1 GTSNPN and CDR2 SVGIG come from the germline V gene (reference sequence). This clone has more than one count but fewer than ten. Sequencing was performed with immunoSEQ multiplex PCR; in TCRdb, only in-frame clones are kept and a portion is missing. The sample records 35,000 to 45,000 clones, around 84% being singletons. The receptor's source is a human patient who received a liver transplant. These T cells may partly come from the graft donor. The sample consisted of CD4+ T cells from blood, taken 24 months after liver transplant. The chain employs TRBV30 and TRBJ2-1; D is unresolved. For the CDR3, the DNA is TGTGCCTGGAGGGGCTGGCAGTTCTACAATGAGCAGTTCTTC. Residues: CAWRGWQFYNEQFF.